This TCR beta chain was captured in a study of T cell repertoires in cytomegalovirus infection. One entry per CDR3 protein, called by TCRdb with MiXCR from the reads. This sample yields more than 400,000 distinct CDR3 sequences, of which around a quarter are seen a single time; under 15% belongs to the top ten. The sample holds a few counts of this clonotype. This TCR came from a human donor in good health (CMV status not recorded). Some clones in this sample may be carry-over from other donors' samples. The sequenced sample consisted of PBMCs.

Here the CDR3 DNA reads TGCGCCAGCAGGCCGACCGGGACAGGCCGATTCAATGAGCAGTTCTTC. Encoded protein: CASRPTGTGRFNEQFF. The chain is built from TRBV5-1 and TRBJ2-1; 8 nucleotides match TRBD1. CDR3 length equals 16 residues. The germline V gene encodes CDR1 SGHRS and CDR2 YFSETQ. Trimming cost V 5 bases and J 6 bases; bases outside gene matches: 13.